The 13 T cell receptor beta chains below come from one sample, sequenced in a study of blood T cell repertoires in COVID-19. The data were produced by immunoSEQ multiplex PCR, yet TCRdb's version contains in-frame clones alone and is incomplete. The table lists about 99,000 clones, roughly 90% of them singletons. The sequencing input was peripheral blood. The source is a woman aged 55-70 years with acute or convalescent COVID-19.

A single count supports this clone. The chain carries TRBV28 and TRBJ1-2, with 7 bases fitting TRBD1. CDR1 and CDR2 (germline): MDHEN, SYDVKM. This CDR3 region has 13 residues. V dropped 2 bases and J dropped 4; count of bases not matched to a gene: 1. The CDR3, as DNA: TGTGCCAGCAGTTTACCAGGGGGCTATGGCTACACCTTC. Its protein product is CASSLPGGYGYTF.

This chain uses TRBV2 with TRBJ2-3; 8 nucleotides line up with TRBD2. The V segment lost 5 bases and the J segment 3 bases; nucleotides outside the gene matches: 7. Germline assignment: CDR1 SNHLY and CDR2 FYNNEI. The CDR3 length is 15 residues. The CDR3: CASSPGLGRTDTQYF. CDR3 sequence (DNA): TGTGCCAGCAGTCCGGGACTAGGGAGGACAGATACGCAGTATTTT. Variable domain in full (rest from reference TRBV2 and TRBJ2-3): EPEVTQTPSHQVTQMGQEVILRCVPISNHLYFYWYRQILGQKVEFLVSFYNNEISEKSEIFDDQFSVERPDGSNFTLKIRSTKLEDSAMYFCASSPGLGRTDTQYFGPGTRLTVL.

This sequence joins TRBV18 and TRBJ2-5; 11 nucleotides match TRBD2. The length of the CDR3 is 15 residues. The J segment lost 5 bases and the V segment lost 3 bases, leaving 5 bases of the junction unmatched. Germline loops: CDR1 KGHSH, CDR2 LQKENI. CDR3 DNA: TGTGCCAGCTCACCTACGATAGCGGGAGGGGAGACCCAGTACTTC. It specifies CASSPTIAGGETQYF.

This chain uses TRBV27 with TRBJ1-2, with D maybe TRBD1 (5 bases). V lost 7 bases and J 2 bases, leaving 17 bases between the germline ends. This CDR3 has 15 amino acids. Looked up from germline, CDR1 is MNHEY and CDR2 is SMNVEV (reference sequence). CDR3 nucleotides: TGTGCCAGCAATACCCTGGCGGGGGGGAACTATGGCTACACCTTC. Its protein product is CASNTLAGGNYGYTF.

As DNA, the CDR3 is TGTGCCAGCAGCTTAGAGAGAGGCGGGAGGTACAATGAGCAGTTCTTC. Encoded protein: CASSLERGGRYNEQFF. The genes are TRBV11-3 and TRBJ2-1; 8 bases are shared with TRBD2. CDR1 is SGHNT and CDR2 is YENEEA in the germline V gene. J gave up 4 bases and V 0 bases, and 5 bases lay outside the gene matches. There are 16 residues in the CDR3.

The rearrangement uses TRBV19 and TRBJ1-2; 7 bases map to TRBD1. Germline-derived CDR1 and CDR2 are LNHDA and SQIVND (reference sequence). There are 14 residues in the CDR3. Trimming cost V 6 bases and J 2 bases; bases outside gene matches: 6. CDR3 coding DNA: TGTGCCAGTAGATGGACAGGTGTGAACTATGGCTACACCTTC. Amino acid sequence: CASRWTGVNYGYTF.

This rearrangement joins TRBV6-5 to TRBJ2-3; no clear D. The germline gives CDR1 MNHEY, CDR2 SVGAGI. V was clipped by 3 bases and J by 9 bases, with 7 bases between them. This CDR3 is 11 amino acids long. The CDR3 loop is CASSYESTQYF. CDR3 coding DNA: TGTGCCAGCAGTTATGAAAGCACGCAGTATTTT.

This chain uses TRBV5-1 with TRBJ1-1, with D unclear. Germline CDR1 reads SGHRS; CDR2 reads YFSETQ. Trimming shortened V by 2 bases and J by 3 bases, and 11 bases separated the two germline ends. The CDR3 has 14 residues. The CDR3, as DNA: TGCGCCAGCAGCTTCCTAACGGCGGACACTGAAGCTTTCTTT. Its protein is CASSFLTADTEAFF.

The chain links TRBV9 to TRBJ1-1, with D perhaps matching TRBD1 (6 bases). This CDR3 comprises 13 residues. Germline lookup yields CDR1 SGDLS and CDR2 YYNGEE. Trimming removed 5 bases at V and 4 bases at J, with 12 bases between. CDR3 sequence reads: CASSTGLGTEAFF. The CDR3 DNA reads TGTGCCAGCAGTACAGGGTTGGGCACTGAAGCTTTCTTT.

The CDR3 DNA follows: TGCGCCAGCAGCTTGGATAGTAGGACAGCGCTACCGAACACTGAAGCTTTCTTT. Amino acids: CASSLDSRTALPNTEAFF. The chain is built from TRBV5-1 and TRBJ1-1; TRBD1 might be the D (6 bases). Trimming left V 0 bases short and J 1 base short, with 19 bases between. The germline gives CDR1 SGHRS, CDR2 YFSETQ. The CDR3 covers 18 residues.

This chain connects TRBV7-2 to TRBJ2-5, with D uncertain. Germline V CDR1 and CDR2: SGHTA, FQGNSA. The CDR3 loop spans 14 amino acids. V shed 5 bases and J shed 3 bases, with 13 bases lying between them. DNA for the CDR3: TGTGCCAGCAGCCCCCAATCGCAGAAAGAGACCCAGTACTTC. Translation: CASSPQSQKETQYF.

V usage is TRBV4-2 and J usage is TRBJ1-6, with D perhaps TRBD1 (5 bases). Germline V gene data show CDR1 as LGHNA and CDR2 as YNFKEQ. Trimming left V 4 bases short and J 7 bases short, with 14 bases between. The CDR3 loop spans 15 amino acids. CDR3 sequence reads: CASSRSQGSNSPLHF. DNA of the CDR3: TGTGCCAGCAGCCGCTCTCAGGGTTCCAATTCACCCCTCCACTTT.

The chain combines TRBV30 with TRBJ1-4; D ambiguous. Germline V CDR1 and CDR2: GTSNPN, SVGIG (reference sequence). V was shortened by 3 bases and J by 5 bases, with 13 bases between the two germline ends. The CDR3 runs 14 residues. Here the CDR3 reads CAWRFGGGNEKLFF. The DNA for the CDR3 is TGTGCCTGGAGATTCGGTGGCGGGAATGAAAAACTGTTTTTT.